This T cell receptor (beta chain) was obtained from a study of T cells in Graves' hyperthyroidism and ophthalmopathy. This clonotype was recorded at least ten times. Researchers took RNA transcripts and amplified the TCR beta CDR3 regions from them. A first-round RT-PCR of the TCR CDR3 used the HTBI primer set. TCRdb recomputed calls from the multiplex PCR reads with MiXCR, one row per CDR3 protein. This sample yields about 640,000 distinct CDR3 sequences, of which less than 25% are seen a single time; 34% belongs to the top ten. Germline loops: CDR1 LGHDT, CDR2 YNNKEL (reference sequence). The CDR3 is 17 residues long. V lost 4 bases to trimming and J lost 2 bases; unmatched junction nucleotides: 13.

The origin of this receptor is a man aged 30 to 39 with Graves' ophthalmopathy. What was sequenced was blood. The chain joins TRBV3-1 to TRBJ2-7; 8 bases map to TRBD2. CDR3 residues: CASSRASGRTGAYEQYF. The CDR3 DNA reads as TGTGCCAGCAGCCGGGCCAGCGGGAGAACGGGCGCCTACGAGCAGTACTTC.